This entry is about one TCR beta chain. Its antigen is still unknown. This sample stems from a study of cytomegalovirus exposure and HLA in healthy donors. General study findings and limits: Most subjects' HLA-A and HLA-B alleles were reportedly predicted from TCR beta sequences.

Trimming took off 2 bases at V and 3 bases at J, with 7 bases between the two ends. Per the germline V gene, CDR1 is KGHSH and CDR2 is LQKENI. CDR3 size: 13 residues. PCR involved 60 Vbeta and 13 Jbeta primers. Clones were read by immunoSEQ multiplex PCR, and TCRdb kept only the in-frame ones, dropping some. The sample consists of roughly 200,000 clones, over 60% of them appearing once. The specimen sequenced was PBMCs. The chain joins TRBV18 to TRBJ1-1; weak D call: TRBD1 (5 bases). The clonotype was recovered from a man aged 18 to 35 in good health and CMV-seronegative. CDR3 sequence: CASSPGGDTEAFF. CDR3 DNA sequence: TGTGCCAGCTCACCAGGAGGGGACACTGAAGCTTTCTTT.